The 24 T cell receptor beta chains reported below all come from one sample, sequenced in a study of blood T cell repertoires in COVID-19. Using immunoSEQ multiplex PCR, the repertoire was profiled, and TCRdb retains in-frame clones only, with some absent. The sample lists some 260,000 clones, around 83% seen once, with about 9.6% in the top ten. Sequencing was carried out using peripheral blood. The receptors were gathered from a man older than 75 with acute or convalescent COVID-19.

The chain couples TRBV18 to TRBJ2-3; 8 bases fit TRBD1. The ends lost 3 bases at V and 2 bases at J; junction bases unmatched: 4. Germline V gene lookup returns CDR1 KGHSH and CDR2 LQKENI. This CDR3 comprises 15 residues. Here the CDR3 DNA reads TGTGCCAGCTCACCTCAGGGGGCTCACACAGATACGCAGTATTTT. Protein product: CASSPQGAHTDTQYF.

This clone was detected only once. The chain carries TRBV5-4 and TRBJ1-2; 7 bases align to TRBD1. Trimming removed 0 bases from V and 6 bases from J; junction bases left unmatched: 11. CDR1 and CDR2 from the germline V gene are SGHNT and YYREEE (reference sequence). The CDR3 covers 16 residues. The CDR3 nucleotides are TGTGCCAGCAGCTTGGGCGTAGACAGGGTCCGAGATGGCTACACCTTC. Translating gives CASSLGVDRVRDGYTF.

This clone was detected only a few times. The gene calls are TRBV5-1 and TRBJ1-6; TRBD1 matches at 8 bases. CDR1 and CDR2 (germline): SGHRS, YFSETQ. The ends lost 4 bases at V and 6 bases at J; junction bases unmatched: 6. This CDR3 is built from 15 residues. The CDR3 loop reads CASSPLTGANSPLHF. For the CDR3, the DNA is TGCGCCAGCAGCCCGTTGACAGGGGCTAATTCACCCCTCCACTTT.

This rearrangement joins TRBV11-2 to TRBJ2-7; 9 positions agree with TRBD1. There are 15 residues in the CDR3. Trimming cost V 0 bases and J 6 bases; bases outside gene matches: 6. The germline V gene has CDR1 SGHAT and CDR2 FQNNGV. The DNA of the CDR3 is TGTGCCAGCAGCTTAGAAAGGACAGGGGAAGGCGAGCAGTACTTC. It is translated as CASSLERTGEGEQYF.

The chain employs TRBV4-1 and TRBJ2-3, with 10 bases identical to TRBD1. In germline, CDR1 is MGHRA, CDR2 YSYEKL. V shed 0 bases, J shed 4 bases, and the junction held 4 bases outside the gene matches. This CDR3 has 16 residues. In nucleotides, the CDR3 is TGCGCCAGCAGCCAAGAACTGGGACAGGGGCCAGATACGCAGTATTTT. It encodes CASSQELGQGPDTQYF.

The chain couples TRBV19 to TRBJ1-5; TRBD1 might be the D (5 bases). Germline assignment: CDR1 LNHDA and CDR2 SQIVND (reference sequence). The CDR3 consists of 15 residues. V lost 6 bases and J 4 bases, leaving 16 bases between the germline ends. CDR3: CASRQGTKTNQPQHF. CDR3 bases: TGTGCCAGTAGGCAGGGTACTAAGACTAATCAGCCCCAGCATTTT.

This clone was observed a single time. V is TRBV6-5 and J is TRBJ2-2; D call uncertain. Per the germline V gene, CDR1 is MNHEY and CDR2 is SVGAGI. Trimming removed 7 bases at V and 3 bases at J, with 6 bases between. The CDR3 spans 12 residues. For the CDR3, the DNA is TGTGCCAGCACCCGAGACACCGGGGAGCTGTTTTTT. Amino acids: CASTRDTGELFF.

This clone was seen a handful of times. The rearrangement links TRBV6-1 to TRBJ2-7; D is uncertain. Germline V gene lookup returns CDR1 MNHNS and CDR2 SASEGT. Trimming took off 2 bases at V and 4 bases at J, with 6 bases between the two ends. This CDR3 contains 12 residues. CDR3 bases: TGTGCCAGCAGTGAACTGAGGTACGAGCAGTACTTC. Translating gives CASSELRYEQYF.

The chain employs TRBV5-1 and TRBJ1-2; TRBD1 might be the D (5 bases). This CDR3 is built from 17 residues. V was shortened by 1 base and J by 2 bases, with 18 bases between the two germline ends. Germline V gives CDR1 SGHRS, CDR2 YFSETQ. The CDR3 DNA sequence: TGCGCCAGCAGCTTGTCTAGTCAGGGCCCAATAAACTATGGCTACACCTTC. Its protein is CASSLSSQGPINYGYTF. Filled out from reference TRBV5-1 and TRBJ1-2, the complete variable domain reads KAGVTQTPRYLIKTRGQQVTLSCSPISGHRSVSWYQQTPGQGLQFLFEYFSETQRNKGNFPGRFSGRQFSNSRSEMNVSTLELGDSALYLCASSLSSQGPINYGYTFGSGTRLTVV.

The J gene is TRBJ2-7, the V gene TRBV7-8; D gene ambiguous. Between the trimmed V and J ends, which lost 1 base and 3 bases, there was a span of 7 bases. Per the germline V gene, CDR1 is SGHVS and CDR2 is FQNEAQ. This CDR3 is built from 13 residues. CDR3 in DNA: TGTGCCAGCAGCTTAGGCCTATACTACGAGCAGTACTTC. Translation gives CASSLGLYYEQYF.

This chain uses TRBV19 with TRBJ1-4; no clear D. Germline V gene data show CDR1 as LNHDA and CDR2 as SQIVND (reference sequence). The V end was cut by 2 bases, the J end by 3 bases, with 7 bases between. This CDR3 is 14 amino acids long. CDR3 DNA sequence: TGTGCCAGTAGTATATTGGGAGCTAATGAAAAACTGTTTTTT. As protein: CASSILGANEKLFF.

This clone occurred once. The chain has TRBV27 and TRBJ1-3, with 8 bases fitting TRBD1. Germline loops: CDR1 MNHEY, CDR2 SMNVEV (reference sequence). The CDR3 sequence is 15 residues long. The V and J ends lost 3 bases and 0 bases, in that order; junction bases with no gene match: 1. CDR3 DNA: TGTGCCAGCAGTTTCGGGACAGGCTCTGGAAACACCATATATTTT. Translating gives CASSFGTGSGNTIYF.

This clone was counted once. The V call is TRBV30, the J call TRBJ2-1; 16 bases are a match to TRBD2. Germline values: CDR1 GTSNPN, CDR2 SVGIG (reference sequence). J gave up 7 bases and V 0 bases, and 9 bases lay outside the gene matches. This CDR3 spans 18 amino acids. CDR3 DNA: TGTGCCTGGAGTGTACGATTGGGACTAGCGGGAGGGGGAAATGAGCAGTTCTTC. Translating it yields CAWSVRLGLAGGGNEQFF.

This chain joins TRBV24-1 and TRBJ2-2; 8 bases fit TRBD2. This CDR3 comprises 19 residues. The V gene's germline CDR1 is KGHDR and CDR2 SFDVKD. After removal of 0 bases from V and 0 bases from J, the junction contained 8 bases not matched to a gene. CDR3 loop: CATSDLQGVGRANTGELFF. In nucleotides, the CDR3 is TGTGCCACCAGTGATTTGCAAGGGGTCGGGAGGGCGAACACCGGGGAGCTGTTTTTT.

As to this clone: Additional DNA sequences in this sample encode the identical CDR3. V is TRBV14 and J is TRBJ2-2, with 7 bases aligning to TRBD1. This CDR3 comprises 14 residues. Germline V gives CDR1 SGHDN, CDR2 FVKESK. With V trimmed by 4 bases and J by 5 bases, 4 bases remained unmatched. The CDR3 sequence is CASSPNRGTGELFF. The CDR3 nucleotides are TGTGCCAGCAGCCCAAACAGGGGAACCGGGGAGCTGTTTTTT.

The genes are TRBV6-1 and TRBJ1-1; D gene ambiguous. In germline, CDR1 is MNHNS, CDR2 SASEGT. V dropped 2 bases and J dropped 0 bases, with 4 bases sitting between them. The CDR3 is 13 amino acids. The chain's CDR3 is CASSEFMNTEAFF. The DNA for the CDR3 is TGTGCCAGCAGTGAATTTATGAACACTGAAGCTTTCTTT.

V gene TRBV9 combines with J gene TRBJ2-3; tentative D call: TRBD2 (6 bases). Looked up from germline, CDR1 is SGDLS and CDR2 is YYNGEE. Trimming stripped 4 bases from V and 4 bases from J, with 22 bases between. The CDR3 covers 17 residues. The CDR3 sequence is CASSPRGIGGAADTQYF. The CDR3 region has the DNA TGTGCCAGCAGCCCCCGGGGTATCGGAGGGGCGGCAGATACGCAGTATTTT. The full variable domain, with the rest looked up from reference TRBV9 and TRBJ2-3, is DSGVTQTPKHLITATGQRVTLRCSPRSGDLSVYWYQQSLDQGLQFLIQYYNGEERAKGNILERFSAQQFPDLHSELNLSSLELGDSALYFCASSPRGIGGAADTQYFGPGTRLTVL.

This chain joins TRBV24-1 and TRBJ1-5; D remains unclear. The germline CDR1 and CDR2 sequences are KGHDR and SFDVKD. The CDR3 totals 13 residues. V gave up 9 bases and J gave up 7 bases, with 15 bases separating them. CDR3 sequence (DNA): TGTGCCACCTCTCGGGAGGGAGGGCAGCCCCAGCATTTT. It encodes CATSREGGQPQHF.

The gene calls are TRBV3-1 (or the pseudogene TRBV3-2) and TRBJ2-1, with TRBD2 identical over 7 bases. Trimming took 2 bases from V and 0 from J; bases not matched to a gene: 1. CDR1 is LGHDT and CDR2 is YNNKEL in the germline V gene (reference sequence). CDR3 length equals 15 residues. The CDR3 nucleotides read TGTGCCAGCAGCCAATCTAGCGGCTCCTACAATGAGCAGTTCTTC. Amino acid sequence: CASSQSSGSYNEQFF.

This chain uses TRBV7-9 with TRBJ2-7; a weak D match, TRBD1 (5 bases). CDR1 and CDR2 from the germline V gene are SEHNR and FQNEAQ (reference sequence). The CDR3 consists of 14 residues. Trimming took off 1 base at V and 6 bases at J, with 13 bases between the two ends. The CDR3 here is CASSLVGQGGEQYF. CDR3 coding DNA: TGTGCCAGCAGCTTAGTTGGCCAGGGTGGCGAGCAGTACTTC.

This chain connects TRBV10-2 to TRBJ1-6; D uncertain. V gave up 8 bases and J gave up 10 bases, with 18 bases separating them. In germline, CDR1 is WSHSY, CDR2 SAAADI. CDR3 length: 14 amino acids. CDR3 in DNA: TGCGCCAGCCGAGCGGGCTCCATTGGGTCACCCCTCCACTTT. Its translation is CASRAGSIGSPLHF.

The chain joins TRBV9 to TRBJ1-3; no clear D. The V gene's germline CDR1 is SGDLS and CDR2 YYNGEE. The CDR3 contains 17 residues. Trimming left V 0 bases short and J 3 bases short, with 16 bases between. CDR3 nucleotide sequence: TGTGCCAGCAGCGTAGGGTCGCGGTCGGGTGGTGGAAACACCATATATTTT. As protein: CASSVGSRSGGGNTIYF.

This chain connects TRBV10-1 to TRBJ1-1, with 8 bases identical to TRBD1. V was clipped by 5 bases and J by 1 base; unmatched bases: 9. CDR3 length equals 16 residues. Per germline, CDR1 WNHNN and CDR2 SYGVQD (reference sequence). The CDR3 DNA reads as TGCGCCAGCAGTCGGGCAGGGGGCTCAAGGAACACTGAAGCTTTCTTT. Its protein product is CASSRAGGSRNTEAFF.

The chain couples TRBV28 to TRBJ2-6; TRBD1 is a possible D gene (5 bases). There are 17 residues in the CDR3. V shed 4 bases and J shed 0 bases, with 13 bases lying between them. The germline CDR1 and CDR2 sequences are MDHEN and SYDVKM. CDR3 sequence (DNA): TGTGCCAGCAGTTCGATGGGGCCCAGCTCTGGGGCCAACGTCCTGACTTTC. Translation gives CASSSMGPSSGANVLTF.